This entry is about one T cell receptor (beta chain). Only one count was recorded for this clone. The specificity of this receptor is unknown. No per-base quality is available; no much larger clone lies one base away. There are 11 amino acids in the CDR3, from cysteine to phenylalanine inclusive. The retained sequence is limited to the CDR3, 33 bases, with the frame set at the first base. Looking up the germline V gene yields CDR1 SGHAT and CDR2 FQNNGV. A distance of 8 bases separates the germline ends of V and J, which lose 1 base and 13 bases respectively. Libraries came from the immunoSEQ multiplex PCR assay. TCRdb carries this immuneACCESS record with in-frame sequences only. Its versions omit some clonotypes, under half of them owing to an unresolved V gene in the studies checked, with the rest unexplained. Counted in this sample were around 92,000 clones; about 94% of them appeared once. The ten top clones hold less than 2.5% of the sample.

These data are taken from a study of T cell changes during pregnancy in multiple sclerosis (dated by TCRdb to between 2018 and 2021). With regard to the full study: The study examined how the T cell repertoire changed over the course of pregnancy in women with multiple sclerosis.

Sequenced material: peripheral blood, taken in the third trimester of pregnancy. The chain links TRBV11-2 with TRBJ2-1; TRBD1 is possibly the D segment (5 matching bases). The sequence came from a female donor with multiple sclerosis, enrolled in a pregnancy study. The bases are TGTGCCAGCAGCTTAGCGACAGACCAGTTCTTC. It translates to CASSLATDQFF.